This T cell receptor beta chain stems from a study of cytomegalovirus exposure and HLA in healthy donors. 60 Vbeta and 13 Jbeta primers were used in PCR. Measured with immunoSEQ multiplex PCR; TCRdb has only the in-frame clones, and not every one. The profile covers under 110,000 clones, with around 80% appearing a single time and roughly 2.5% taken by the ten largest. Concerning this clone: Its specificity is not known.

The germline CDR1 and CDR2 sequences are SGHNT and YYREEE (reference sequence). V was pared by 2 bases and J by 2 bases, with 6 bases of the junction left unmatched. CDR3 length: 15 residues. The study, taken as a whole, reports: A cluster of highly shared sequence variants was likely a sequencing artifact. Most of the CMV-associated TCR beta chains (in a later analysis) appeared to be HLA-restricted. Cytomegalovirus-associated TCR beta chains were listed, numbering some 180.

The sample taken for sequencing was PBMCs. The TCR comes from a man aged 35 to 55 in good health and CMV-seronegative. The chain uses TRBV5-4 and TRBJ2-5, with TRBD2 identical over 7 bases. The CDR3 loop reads CASSFRVGGQETQYF. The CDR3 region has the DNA TGTGCCAGCAGCTTCAGGGTGGGAGGGCAAGAGACCCAGTACTTC.